The clone carrying this T cell receptor (beta chain) was seen ten or more times. Its antigen is not identified. Using a CD8+CD4-CCR7+CD45RA+ phenotype, naive CD8 T cells were sorted. These data are taken from a study of molecular identifiers for immune sequencing clone quantification. Study findings and constraints: Highly expanded clones may be undercounted when identical TCR molecules share barcodes. Clones above 20 RNA copies contained over 99% of effector molecules and under 1% of naive molecules.

Trimming removed 6 bases at V and 11 bases at J, with 15 bases between. The germline V gene encodes CDR1 DFQATT and CDR2 SNEGSKA (reference sequence). The CDR3 contains 11 residues. Library preparation followed earlier protocols using designated TCR primers. TCRdb re-derived calls from the PCR reads in MiXCR, one entry per CDR3 protein. The profile shows about 300,000 distinct CDR3 sequences, around 21% of them singletons. The rearrangement uses TRBV20-1 and TRBJ2-3; D may correspond to TRBD1 or TRBD2 (6 bases each). The clonotype comes from a human donor in good health. Some libraries in this study had Jurkat cell RNA spiked in. The specimen sequenced was naive CD8+ T cells from blood, with Jurkat cell RNA spiked in. This sample's subset: FACS-sorted CD8+CD4-CCR7+CD45RA+ naive T cells. The CDR3 region is CSANTGGQQYF. The CDR3 DNA sequence: TGCAGTGCCAATACCGGGGGCCAGCAGTATTTT.